The next 18 T cell receptor beta chains were all read from a single sample in a study of T cell responses to AZD1222 COVID-19 vaccine. Generated by immunoSEQ multiplex PCR, the TCRdb table keeps only in-frame clones and is missing some. The data show 200,000 to 300,000 clones, 85% to 95% seen once. The sequenced sample was peripheral blood, obtained on day 0 of AZD1222 vaccination. The receptors here all came from an adult in good health.

The chain uses TRBV7-9 and TRBJ2-5; D gene uncertain. Trimming left V 5 bases short and J 2 bases short, with 6 bases between. The CDR3 extends over 12 amino acids. Germline V CDR1 and CDR2: SEHNR, FQNEAQ (reference sequence). The CDR3 loop reads CASSPGQETQYF. In DNA form, the CDR3 reads TGTGCCAGCAGCCCCGGGCAAGAGACCCAGTACTTC.

The chain is built from TRBV19 and TRBJ1-5; 7 bases are a match to TRBD1. This CDR3 is 15 amino acids long. Germline lookup yields CDR1 LNHDA and CDR2 SQIVND (reference sequence). The trim removed 5 bases at V and 6 bases at J, leaving 10 bases unmatched. The CDR3 DNA follows: TGTGCCAGTAGTTCCTCAACAGGGGAGGCTCAGCCCCAGCATTTT. This codes for CASSSSTGEAQPQHF. Complete variable domain (other parts from reference TRBV19 and TRBJ1-5): DGGITQSPKYLFRKEGQNVTLSCEQNLNHDAMYWYRQDPGQGLRLIYYSQIVNDFQKGDIAEGYSVSREKKESFPLTVTSAQKNPTAFYLCASSSSTGEAQPQHFGDGTRLSIL.

V usage is TRBV11-2 and J usage is TRBJ2-3; D not resolved. The V gene lost 4 bases and the J gene lost 4 bases, with 9 bases spanning the gap. The germline gives CDR1 SGHAT, CDR2 FQNNGV. This CDR3 contains 13 residues. CDR3 sequence: CASSSGSADTQYF. The CDR3 DNA sequence: TGTGCCAGCAGCTCCGGTTCGGCAGATACGCAGTATTTT.

This clone was picked up one time. V and J are TRBV6-6 and TRBJ2-2; tentative D call: TRBD1 (6 bases). V was clipped by 7 bases and J by 2 bases, with 8 bases between them. The CDR3 spans 13 residues. The germline gives CDR1 MNHNY, CDR2 SVGAGI (reference sequence). CDR3 sequence (DNA): TGTGCCAGCAAAGGGGGAAACACCGGGGAGCTGTTTTTT. It specifies CASKGGNTGELFF.

The chain carries TRBV15 and TRBJ1-4, with 10 bases aligning to TRBD1. Looked up from germline, CDR1 is LNHNV and CDR2 is YYDKDF (reference sequence). This CDR3 has 16 amino acids. J was trimmed by 8 bases and V by 2 bases; bases with no gene match: 8. The CDR3 sequence is CATSRTWTGGYEKLFF. The DNA of the CDR3 is TGTGCCACCAGCAGAACCTGGACAGGGGGATACGAAAAACTGTTTTTT. Using reference TRBV15 and TRBJ1-4 for the parts outside the CDR3, the full variable domain is DAMVIQNPRYQVTQFGKPVTLSCSQTLNHNVMYWYQQKSSQAPKLLFHYYDKDFNNEADTPDNFQSRRPNTSFCFLDIRSPGLGDTAMYLCATSRTWTGGYEKLFFGSGTQLSVL.

The chain uses TRBV19 and TRBJ2-2; weak D call: TRBD2 (6 bases). Trimming took 8 bases from V and 2 from J, leaving 15 bases between them. The germline CDR1 and CDR2 sequences are LNHDA and SQIVND (reference sequence). The CDR3 loop spans 15 amino acids. The CDR3 sequence: CASSLGLLNTGELFF. In DNA, the CDR3 is TGTGCCAGTTCTCTGGGACTTCTTAACACCGGGGAGCTGTTTTTT.

The genes are TRBV4-2 and TRBJ2-7; tentatively, D is TRBD2 (6 bases). CDR1 and CDR2 (germline): LGHNA, YNFKEQ. The CDR3 loop spans 15 amino acids. The V and J ends lost 3 bases and 3 bases respectively, with 15 bases between them. CDR3 in DNA: TGTGCCAGCAGCCACACGGGACTCCGGAGCTACGAGCAGTACTTC. As protein: CASSHTGLRSYEQYF.

The rearrangement links TRBV28 to TRBJ2-3; 10 nucleotides line up with TRBD2. CDR1 and CDR2 (germline): MDHEN, SYDVKM. The CDR3 length is 15 residues. The ends lost 6 bases at V and 1 base at J; junction bases unmatched: 4. The CDR3 sequence: CASSLSGGRTDTQYF. CDR3 coding DNA: TGTGCCAGCAGCCTTAGCGGGGGGCGCACAGATACGCAGTATTTT.

V gene TRBV3-1 (or the pseudogene TRBV3-2) combines with J gene TRBJ2-7; weak D call: TRBD2 (7 bases). V dropped 4 bases and J dropped 7 bases, with 11 bases sitting between them. The CDR3 contains 12 residues. Germline V gives CDR1 LGHDT, CDR2 YNNKEL (reference sequence). DNA for the CDR3: TGTGCCAGCAGCCGGGGGGGCCGGGAGCAGTACTTC. Translating gives CASSRGGREQYF.

The chain employs TRBV18 and TRBJ1-2; 9 bases match TRBD1. V lost 0 bases and J lost 4; bases outside the gene matches: 0. Germline-derived CDR1 and CDR2 are KGHSH and LQKENI. The CDR3 sequence is 14 residues long. For the CDR3, the DNA is TGTGCCAGCTCACCACCGGACAGGGGCTATGGCTACACCTTC. Protein sequence: CASSPPDRGYGYTF.

The genes are TRBV11-2 and TRBJ1-1; TRBD1 is a possible D gene (6 bases). V was pared by 2 bases and J by 10 bases, with 14 bases between. The CDR3 covers 13 residues. CDR1 and CDR2 from the germline V gene are SGHAT and FQNNGV. Written as DNA, the CDR3 is TGTGCCAGCAGCTTAACGGGGGCCCTAGGAGCTTTCTTT. It encodes CASSLTGALGAFF.

The V gene is TRBV5-1, the J gene TRBJ2-7; D not resolved. Trimming removed 0 bases at V and 4 bases at J, with 8 bases between. Germline CDR1 reads SGHRS; CDR2 reads YFSETQ. This CDR3 contains 13 residues. In DNA form, the CDR3 reads TGCGCCAGCAGCTTGGCCGCTTCGTACGAGCAGTACTTC. It yields the protein CASSLAASYEQYF.

In this sample, this clone turned up a few times. This chain joins TRBV15 and TRBJ2-1; 8 nucleotides line up with TRBD2. Per the germline V gene, CDR1 is LNHNV and CDR2 is YYDKDF (reference sequence). The CDR3 has 15 amino acids. With 4 bases clipped from V and 10 bases from J, the junction kept 12 bases outside the gene matches. The CDR3 is CATSKSLAGPGEQFF. The CDR3 coding sequence is TGTGCCACCAGCAAGAGCCTAGCGGGTCCTGGGGAGCAGTTCTTC.

The chain combines TRBV5-4 with TRBJ2-2; TRBD2 matches 10 bases. The length of the CDR3 is 18 residues. CDR1 SGHNT and CDR2 YYREEE come from the germline V gene (reference sequence). Losses at the gene ends were 4 bases for V and 4 bases for J; bases not matched to a gene: 13. The CDR3 DNA reads TGTGCCAGCAGCGGCGGGACTAGCGACGGTCCGAGCACCGGGGAGCTGTTTTTT. It specifies CASSGGTSDGPSTGELFF.

The chain combines TRBV7-9 with TRBJ2-2; tentative D call: TRBD1 (6 bases). There are 12 residues in the CDR3. Germline V CDR1 and CDR2: SEHNR, FQNEAQ (reference sequence). V was clipped by 6 bases and J by 7 bases, with 9 bases between them. For the CDR3, the DNA is TGTGCCAGCAGGCCAGGGGACGGGGAGCTGTTTTTT. It is translated as CASRPGDGELFF.

The V and J genes are TRBV7-2 and TRBJ2-1; 7 positions agree with TRBD2. The CDR3 has 14 residues. The J segment lost 5 bases and the V segment lost 3 bases, leaving 4 bases of the junction unmatched. Per the germline V gene, CDR1 is SGHTA and CDR2 is FQGNSA. As DNA, the CDR3 is TGTGCCAGCAGCTTTCTAGCGGATCACAATGAGCAGTTCTTC. It encodes CASSFLADHNEQFF.

The chain uses TRBV9 and TRBJ2-2; D is ambiguous. CDR1 and CDR2 (germline): SGDLS, YYNGEE. V was shortened by 0 bases and J by 7 bases, with 10 bases between the two germline ends. The length of the CDR3 is 14 residues. CDR3 in DNA: TGTGCCAGCAGCGTAGGGAACCTCGGCGGGGAGCTGTTTTTT. Its translation: CASSVGNLGGELFF.

This chain links TRBV10-3 with TRBJ2-7; no reliable D call. The CDR3 contains 12 residues. Germline V gives CDR1 ENHRY, CDR2 SYGVKD. The ends were cut back, 3 bases at V and 3 bases at J, with 6 bases in the middle. The CDR3 DNA sequence: TGTGCCATCAGTGATCTAGACTACGAGCAGTACTTC. As protein: CAISDLDYEQYF.